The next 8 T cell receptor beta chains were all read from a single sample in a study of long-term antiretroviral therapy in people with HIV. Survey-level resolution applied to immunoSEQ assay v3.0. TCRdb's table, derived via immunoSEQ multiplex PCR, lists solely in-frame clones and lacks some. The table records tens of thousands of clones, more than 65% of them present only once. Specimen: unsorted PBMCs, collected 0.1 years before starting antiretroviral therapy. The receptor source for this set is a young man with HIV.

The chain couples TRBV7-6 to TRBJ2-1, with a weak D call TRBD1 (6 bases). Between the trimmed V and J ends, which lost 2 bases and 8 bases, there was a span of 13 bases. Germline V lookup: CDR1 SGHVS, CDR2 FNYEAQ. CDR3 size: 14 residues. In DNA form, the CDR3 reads TGTGCCAGCAGCTTAACGTATAAGGGGGATGAGCAGTTCTTC. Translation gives CASSLTYKGDEQFF.

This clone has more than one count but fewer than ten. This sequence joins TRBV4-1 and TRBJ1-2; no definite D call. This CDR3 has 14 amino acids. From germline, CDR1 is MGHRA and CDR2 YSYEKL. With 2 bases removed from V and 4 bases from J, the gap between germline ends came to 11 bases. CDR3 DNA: TGCGCCAGCAGCCAATTGAGAAATCCCTATGGCTACACCTTC. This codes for CASSQLRNPYGYTF.

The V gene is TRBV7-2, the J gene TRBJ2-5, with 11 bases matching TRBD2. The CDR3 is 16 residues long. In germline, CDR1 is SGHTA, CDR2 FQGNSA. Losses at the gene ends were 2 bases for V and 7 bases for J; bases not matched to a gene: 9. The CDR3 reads CASSLPGTSGSGTQYF. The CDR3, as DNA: TGTGCCAGCAGCTTACCCGGGACTAGCGGCTCGGGGACCCAGTACTTC.

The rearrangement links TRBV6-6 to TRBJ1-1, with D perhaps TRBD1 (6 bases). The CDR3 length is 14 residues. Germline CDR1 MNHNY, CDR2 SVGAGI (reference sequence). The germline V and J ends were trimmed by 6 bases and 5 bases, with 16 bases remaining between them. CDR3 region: CASRSRGGETEAFF. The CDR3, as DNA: TGTGCCAGCAGATCAAGGGGGGGGGAGACTGAAGCTTTCTTT.

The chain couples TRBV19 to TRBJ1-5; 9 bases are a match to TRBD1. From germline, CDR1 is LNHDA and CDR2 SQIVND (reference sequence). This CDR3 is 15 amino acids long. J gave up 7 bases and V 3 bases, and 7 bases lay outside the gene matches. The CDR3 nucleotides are TGTGCCAGTAGTATCTCCGGGACAGGGTCCCAGCCCCAGCATTTT. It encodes CASSISGTGSQPQHF.

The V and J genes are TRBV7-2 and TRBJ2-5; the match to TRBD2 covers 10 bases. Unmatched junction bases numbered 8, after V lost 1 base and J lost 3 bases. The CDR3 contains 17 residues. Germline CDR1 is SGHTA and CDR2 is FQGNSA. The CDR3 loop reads CASSLVSGGQGEETQYF. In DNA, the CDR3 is TGTGCCAGCAGCTTAGTTAGCGGGGGGCAAGGGGAAGAGACCCAGTACTTC.

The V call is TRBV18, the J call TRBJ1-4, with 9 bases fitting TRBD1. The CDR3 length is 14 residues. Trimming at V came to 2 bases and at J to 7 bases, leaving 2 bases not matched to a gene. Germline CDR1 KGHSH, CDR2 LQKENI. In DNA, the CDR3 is TGTGCCAGCTCACCAAAGACAGGGGGTGAAAAACTGTTTTTT. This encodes CASSPKTGGEKLFF.

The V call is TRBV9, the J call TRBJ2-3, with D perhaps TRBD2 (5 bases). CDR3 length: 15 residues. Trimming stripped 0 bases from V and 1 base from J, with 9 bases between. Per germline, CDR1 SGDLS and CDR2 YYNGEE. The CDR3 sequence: CASSVALEGTDTQYF. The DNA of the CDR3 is TGTGCCAGCAGCGTAGCTCTGGAGGGCACAGATACGCAGTATTTT.